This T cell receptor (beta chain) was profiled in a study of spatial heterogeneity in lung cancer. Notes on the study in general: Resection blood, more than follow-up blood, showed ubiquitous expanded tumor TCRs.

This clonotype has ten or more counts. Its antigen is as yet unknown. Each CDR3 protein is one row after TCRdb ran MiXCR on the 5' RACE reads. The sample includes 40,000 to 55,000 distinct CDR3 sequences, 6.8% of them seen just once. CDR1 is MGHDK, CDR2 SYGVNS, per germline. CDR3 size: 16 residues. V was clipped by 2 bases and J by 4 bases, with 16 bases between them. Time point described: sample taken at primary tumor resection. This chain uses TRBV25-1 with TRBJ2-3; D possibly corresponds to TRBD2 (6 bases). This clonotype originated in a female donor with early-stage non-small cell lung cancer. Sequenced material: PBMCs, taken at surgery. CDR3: CASSEGVAAPPDTQYF. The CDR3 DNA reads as TGTGCCAGCAGTGAAGGGGTAGCGGCCCCCCCAGATACGCAGTATTTT.